This entry is about one TCR beta chain. Time point specified: baseline, week 1 (first vaccination visit). This sample's treatment: pre-vaccination baseline after standard-of-care therapy. New WHO grade 3 or 4 astrocytomas that were IDH1-mutant and ATRX-lost had been found in donors. Generated by immunoSEQ multiplex PCR, the TCRdb table keeps only in-frame clones and is missing some. The data contain about 96,000 clones, over 75% of them singletons. These data belong to a study of a mutant IDH1 vaccine in newly diagnosed glioma. Study-wide background: The treated group averaged about 39 years old and was roughly 60% male, about 40% female. Most patients had radiochemotherapy with temozolomide before enrollment; others had one alone.

V gave up 0 bases and J gave up 1 base, with 10 bases separating them. The germline V gene has CDR1 SGHTA and CDR2 FQGNSA. This CDR3 is built from 15 residues. Sequenced material: PBMCs, taken from a glioma patient treated with radiotherapy, temozolomide or both. The chain recombines TRBV7-2 with TRBJ2-7, with D possibly TRBD2 on 5 matching bases. The source is a man aged 35-49 years with glioma. CDR3 in amino acids: CASSLALTGSYEQYF. Here the CDR3 DNA reads TGTGCCAGCAGCTTAGCGCTAACGGGGTCCTACGAGCAGTACTTC. Drawing the rest from reference TRBV7-2 and TRBJ2-7, the complete variable domain is GAGVSQSPSNKVTEKGKDVELRCDPISGHTALYWYRQSLGQGLEFLIYFQGNSAPDKSGLPSDRFSAERTGGSVSTLTIQRTQQEDSAVYLCASSLALTGSYEQYFGPGTRLTVT.